This TCR beta chain appears in the sequencing data of a study of memory CD4+ T cells and cytomegalovirus serostatus. Study details: Donors were healthy Belgian adults, 8 to 10 CMV seropositive and 24 seronegative.

The CDR3 has 14 residues. Germline V lookup: CDR1 SGHKS, CDR2 YYEKEE (reference sequence). Between the trimmed V and J ends, which lost 0 bases and 0 bases, there was a span of 6 bases. The data were produced by immunoSEQ multiplex PCR, yet TCRdb's version contains in-frame clones alone and is incomplete. The table records tens of thousands of clones, 82% of them present only once. The sort gate was single viable CD3+CD4+CD8-CD45RO+ cells for memory CD4+ T cells. The chain is built from TRBV5-5 and TRBJ1-1; D uncertain. Sequencing was performed on memory CD4+ T cells from blood. The origin of this receptor is an adult in good health and CMV-seronegative. The CDR3 sequence is CASSLETVNTEAFF. Written as DNA, the CDR3 is TGTGCCAGCAGCTTGGAGACGGTGAACACTGAAGCTTTCTTT.